This record looks at one TCR beta chain sequence and its context. Its antigen is unknown. The data are from a study of cytomegalovirus exposure and HLA in healthy donors. Study outcomes and limitations: Later, TCR association rates were found to vary by HLA locus, highest for DRB1 and lowest for HLA-C. A missense DCLRE1C variant was associated with V- and J-gene trimming of TCR beta chains in a later analysis, and an independent cohort replicated the association. Donors were assumed by presence/absence analyses to have roughly uniform sequencing depth. As a later analysis revealed, most CMV-associated TCR beta chains appeared HLA-restricted.

It was with 60 Vbeta and 13 Jbeta primers that the PCR ran. The method was immunoSEQ multiplex PCR; TCRdb's version includes in-frame clones alone and lacks a portion of them. The sample shows 100,000 to 150,000 clones, around 78% of them seen only once. The CDR3 runs 15 residues. Germline values: CDR1 MDHEN, CDR2 SYDVKM. Trimming left V 5 bases short and J 2 bases short, with 10 bases between. Sample: PBMCs. This chain joins TRBV28 and TRBJ2-6, with TRBD1 as a possible D gene (5 bases). The TCR originated in a woman in her forties or fifties in good health and CMV-seronegative. CDR3: CASSTQTAGANVLTF. The CDR3 nucleotides read TGTGCCAGCAGTACCCAGACAGCTGGGGCCAACGTCCTGACTTTC.